This entry lists 26 T cell receptor beta chains sequenced from one sample in a study of T cell clonotyping in hematopoietic cell transplantation. Time point specified: recipient sample about 28 days before transplant, after cytoreduction. Measured with immunoSEQ multiplex PCR; TCRdb has only the in-frame clones, and not every one. The sample lists fewer than 15,000 clones; approximately 80% were seen once. The sample consisted of peripheral blood mononuclear cells, taken before stem cell transplant. Receptors originate from a man in his 60s with acute myeloid leukemia. Some clones in this sample may be carry-over from other donors' samples.

The gene calls are TRBV6-5 and TRBJ1-5; 7 bases map to TRBD1. V dropped 4 bases and J dropped 4; count of bases not matched to a gene: 4. This CDR3 contains 14 residues. The germline V gene has CDR1 MNHEY and CDR2 SVGAGI. The CDR3 DNA follows: TGTGCCAGCAGTTCCCTCAGGGGGAATCAGCCCCAGCATTTT. The encoded protein is CASSSLRGNQPQHF.

The rearrangement uses TRBV27 and TRBJ1-1, with D unclear. CDR1 and CDR2 (germline): MNHEY, SMNVEV (reference sequence). The CDR3 is made up of 16 amino acids. Trimming took off 3 bases at V and 1 base at J, with 15 bases between the two ends. CDR3 coding DNA: TGTGCCAGCAGTTTCGAACCCAGGCAGCGGAACACTGAAGCTTTCTTT. Translating it yields CASSFEPRQRNTEAFF.

This clone was seen more than once but under ten times. V gene TRBV11-1 combines with J gene TRBJ1-2, with unresolved D. V was pared by 4 bases and J by 1 base, with 4 bases between. The CDR3 loop spans 12 amino acids. Per the germline V gene, CDR1 is SGHAT and CDR2 is FQDESV (reference sequence). As DNA, the CDR3 is TGTGCCAGCAGCTCAGATAACTATGGCTACACCTTC. It translates to CASSSDNYGYTF.

V usage is TRBV4-2 and J usage is TRBJ1-1; no definite D call. This CDR3 is 16 amino acids long. Germline V CDR1 and CDR2: LGHNA, YNFKEQ. V was trimmed by 0 bases and J by 1 base, leaving 12 bases between them. The CDR3 protein is CASSQERILSNTEAFF. The DNA of the CDR3 is TGTGCCAGCAGCCAAGAAAGAATACTCTCGAACACTGAAGCTTTCTTT.

The chain employs TRBV9 and TRBJ2-7, with D tentatively TRBD2 (6 bases). The germline CDR1 and CDR2 sequences are SGDLS and YYNGEE. Trimming left V 4 bases short and J 4 bases short, with 15 bases between. This CDR3 contains 14 residues. CDR3 in DNA: TGTGCCAGCAGCCCCAGCACGGGGGAGTACGAGCAGTACTTC. This sequence encodes CASSPSTGEYEQYF.

This chain joins TRBV18 and TRBJ2-7; tentatively, D is TRBD1 or TRBD2 (5 bases each). V lost 3 bases and J 2 bases, leaving 11 bases between the germline ends. There are 14 residues in the CDR3. The germline CDR1 and CDR2 sequences are KGHSH and LQKENI. The CDR3, as DNA: TGTGCCAGCTCACCCGGGGCCTCAGCCTACGAGCAGTACTTC. This sequence encodes CASSPGASAYEQYF.

This clone turned up a few times. The rearrangement uses TRBV2 and TRBJ2-1; 11 positions agree with TRBD1. V shed 6 bases, J shed 6 bases, and the junction held 7 bases outside the gene matches. CDR1 is SNHLY and CDR2 is FYNNEI in the germline V gene. The CDR3 has 15 residues. The CDR3 reads CASSAGTGGGNEQFF. CDR3 coding DNA: TGTGCCAGCAGCGCCGGGACAGGGGGTGGCAATGAGCAGTTCTTC.

The chain employs TRBV6-5 and TRBJ2-1; D gene unclear. Between the trimmed V and J ends, which lost 0 bases and 12 bases, there was a span of 21 bases. This CDR3 has 16 residues. The V gene's germline CDR1 is MNHEY and CDR2 SVGAGI. The CDR3 DNA reads as TGTGCCAGCAGTTACTCGAAATCACTTGGGTACGGTTGGCAGTTCTTC. It encodes CASSYSKSLGYGWQFF.

The chain is built from TRBV7-3 and TRBJ1-6; no definite D call. The CDR3 spans 13 residues. Germline V CDR1 and CDR2: SGHTA, FQGTGA. V was clipped by 8 bases and J by 7 bases, with 12 bases between them. CDR3 sequence (DNA): TGTGCCAGCTCGGAGGGCCGGAATTCACCCCTCCACTTT. Translated: CASSEGRNSPLHF.

The gene calls are TRBV6-5 and TRBJ1-6; TRBD1 agrees at 9 bases. Germline trimming cut 6 bases from V and 6 bases from J; bases unmatched to any gene: 0. This CDR3 has 13 amino acids. The germline V gene encodes CDR1 MNHEY and CDR2 SVGAGI. CDR3 amino acids: CASRGQGNSPLHF. The CDR3 nucleotides read TGTGCCAGCAGGGGACAGGGTAATTCACCCCTCCACTTT.

The chain recombines TRBV7-3 with TRBJ1-4; TRBD1 is a possible D gene (5 bases). Germline CDR1 SGHTA, CDR2 FQGTGA. The CDR3 is 13 amino acids. Trimming took off 1 base at V and 8 bases at J, with 8 bases between the two ends. CDR3 region: CASSLNRGEKLFF. The CDR3 DNA sequence: TGTGCCAGCAGCTTAAATAGGGGAGAAAAACTGTTTTTT.

The chain uses TRBV2 and TRBJ1-1; D ambiguous. The CDR3 sequence is 12 residues long. The V gene's germline CDR1 is SNHLY and CDR2 FYNNEI. The V gene lost 7 bases and the J gene lost 4 bases, with 10 bases spanning the gap. This chain's CDR3 is CASKGFRTEAFF. CDR3 in DNA: TGTGCCAGCAAGGGATTCCGCACTGAAGCTTTCTTT.

The chain employs TRBV6-5 and TRBJ1-3, with a weak D call TRBD1 (6 bases). Germline CDR1 reads MNHEY; CDR2 reads SVGAGI. CDR3 length equals 16 residues. Trimming cost V 2 bases and J 0 bases, with 11 bases left between them. CDR3: CASSYNRASSGNTIYF. As DNA, the CDR3 is TGTGCCAGCAGTTACAACAGGGCCAGCTCTGGAAACACCATATATTTT.

The rearrangement joins TRBV11-2 to TRBJ2-3; 11 nucleotides agree with TRBD2. Germline V CDR1 and CDR2: SGHAT, FQNNGV. This CDR3 region has 18 residues. V dropped 5 bases and J dropped 2; count of bases not matched to a gene: 12. The CDR3 loop reads CASSEGSLAGGFTDTQYF. CDR3 sequence (DNA): TGTGCCAGCAGCGAGGGATCTCTAGCGGGGGGCTTCACAGATACGCAGTATTTT. Using reference TRBV11-2 and TRBJ2-3 for the parts outside the CDR3, the full variable domain is EAGVAQSPRYKIIEKRQSVAFWCNPISGHATLYWYQQILGQGPKLLIQFQNNGVVDDSQLPKDRFSAERLKGVDSTLKIQPAKLEDSAVYLCASSEGSLAGGFTDTQYFGPGTRLTVL.

This rearrangement joins TRBV11-3 to TRBJ1-3, with 8 bases identical to TRBD1. The V gene's germline CDR1 is SGHNT and CDR2 YENEEA. The CDR3 runs 17 residues. The V segment lost 5 bases and the J segment 7 bases; nucleotides outside the gene matches: 16. The CDR3 DNA follows: TGTGCCAGCAGCCCTGACAGGGGCCGAGACCCCCGGAACACCATATATTTT. Translation gives CASSPDRGRDPRNTIYF.

The sample holds one count of this clone. This chain uses TRBV9 with TRBJ2-5, with D uncertain. Germline loops: CDR1 SGDLS, CDR2 YYNGEE. V gave up 0 bases and J gave up 2 bases, with 11 bases separating them. The CDR3 sequence is 15 residues long. The CDR3 DNA reads as TGTGCCAGCAGCGTAGCCTCAACCAAGCAAGAGACCCAGTACTTC. It translates to CASSVASTKQETQYF.

CDR3 bases: TGTGCCAGCAGCAGAAAAATAGGGGGGAGCCCTGGAAACACCATATATTTT. This codes for CASSRKIGGSPGNTIYF. This chain connects TRBV14 to TRBJ1-3, with D possibly matching TRBD1 (6 bases). Germline V gene lookup returns CDR1 SGHDN and CDR2 FVKESK. The V end lost 5 bases, the J end lost 2 bases, and 19 bases lay between the germline ends. The CDR3 loop spans 17 amino acids.

The chain employs TRBV5-6 and TRBJ1-4, with 11 bases aligning to TRBD1. Trimming took 0 bases from V and 5 from J; bases not matched to a gene: 3. The germline V gene has CDR1 SGHDT and CDR2 YYEEEE. This CDR3 is 16 amino acids long. The CDR3 nucleotides read TGTGCCAGCAGCTTGGCCGGGACAGGGGGGAATGAAAAACTGTTTTTT. This translates into CASSLAGTGGNEKLFF.

The table lists this clone with a few counts. V is TRBV6-5 and J is TRBJ2-1; TRBD2 might be the D (5 bases). V dropped 2 bases and J dropped 0 bases, with 8 bases sitting between them. Germline CDR1 MNHEY, CDR2 SVGAGI. The CDR3 covers 15 residues. The CDR3 DNA is TGTGCCAGCAGTTACGGAGGCCGCTCCTACAATGAGCAGTTCTTC. Residues: CASSYGGRSYNEQFF.

CDR3 in DNA: TGTGCCAGCAGTGAATCGCCCGGGTTCGAGACAGATACGCAGTATTTT. Encoded protein: CASSESPGFETDTQYF. This chain links TRBV6-1 with TRBJ2-3; D ambiguous. Per the germline V gene, CDR1 is MNHNS and CDR2 is SASEGT. V lost 2 bases to trimming and J lost 3 bases, with 15 bases between them. CDR3 length equals 16 residues.

This clone was detected once. J is TRBJ1-1 and V is TRBV30, with 7 bases identical to TRBD1. CDR1 GTSNPN and CDR2 SVGIG come from the germline V gene (reference sequence). V lost 1 base and J lost 5; bases outside the gene matches: 7. This CDR3 has 14 amino acids. CDR3 sequence reads: CAWSGRGGETEAFF. The CDR3 DNA is TGTGCCTGGAGTGGCAGGGGGGGTGAAACTGAAGCTTTCTTT.

This rearrangement joins TRBV5-1 to TRBJ2-5; D possibly corresponds to TRBD2 (6 bases). Germline CDR1 SGHRS, CDR2 YFSETQ. V was clipped by 4 bases and J by 1 base, with 11 bases between them. There are 14 residues in the CDR3. CDR3 sequence: CASSPGVSQETQYF. In DNA form, the CDR3 reads TGCGCCAGCAGCCCGGGAGTGTCCCAAGAGACCCAGTACTTC.

The chain is built from TRBV5-4 and TRBJ1-2; unclear D gene. V was cut by 2 bases and J by 3 bases, with 17 bases left in between. In germline, CDR1 is SGHNT, CDR2 YYREEE (reference sequence). CDR3 length equals 16 residues. The DNA for the CDR3 is TGTGCCAGCAGCTTTCGCCGGAGCCTAAGTTACTATGGCTACACCTTC. Protein product: CASSFRRSLSYYGYTF.

This chain connects TRBV5-4 to TRBJ2-3, with D tentatively TRBD1 or TRBD2 (6 bases each). The CDR3 spans 14 residues. The germline V gene encodes CDR1 SGHNT and CDR2 YYREEE (reference sequence). V gave up 2 bases and J gave up 3 bases, with 10 bases separating them. CDR3 amino acids: CASSFGGGTDTQYF. CDR3 nucleotides: TGTGCCAGCAGCTTTGGAGGGGGGACAGATACGCAGTATTTT.

The chain carries TRBV5-1 and TRBJ1-5; possibly TRBD1 for D (5 bases). The CDR3 is 13 amino acids. The germline V gene has CDR1 SGHRS and CDR2 YFSETQ. Trimming pared 4 bases from V and 5 bases from J, leaving 10 bases between. The DNA for the CDR3 is TGCGCCAGCAGCGGGGGAGTAGATCAGCCCCAGCATTTT. Protein sequence: CASSGGVDQPQHF.

This clone turned up a few times. This chain connects TRBV6-1 to TRBJ1-1; a weak D match, TRBD1 (6 bases). V was shortened by 4 bases and J by 5 bases, with 8 bases between the two germline ends. The germline CDR1 and CDR2 sequences are MNHNS and SASEGT. CDR3 size: 12 residues. The CDR3 is CASSGQATEAFF. CDR3 in DNA: TGTGCCAGCAGTGGACAGGCTACTGAAGCTTTCTTT.